The present T cell receptor (beta chain) was sequenced within a study of CD8 T cells in Susac syndrome. Reverse transcription of about 0.5 to 1 ug RNA used random hexamers. TCRdb fed the immunoSEQ multiplex PCR reads into MiXCR, producing one record per CDR3 protein. The sample consists of 85,000 to 90,000 distinct CDR3 sequences, over 85% of them appearing once. Purification of the CD8+ and CD4+ T cells relied on negative isolation, and TEMRA cells underwent FACS enrichment. The material sequenced was CD8+ T cells from PBMCs. The TCR was taken from a human donor in good health.

This CDR3 is CASSQESGSGANVLTF. The CDR3 coding sequence is TGCGCCAGCAGCCAAGAATCAGGGTCTGGGGCCAACGTCCTGACTTTC. The chain couples TRBV4-1 to TRBJ2-6, with D possibly TRBD1 on 5 matching bases. Deletions cut 0 bases from V and 1 base from J, with 7 bases between. This CDR3 has 16 amino acids. CDR1 is MGHRA and CDR2 is YSYEKL in the germline V gene.